This is a list of T cell receptor beta chains from one sample in a study of T-cell reconstitution after alpha-beta-depleted transplantation in children. TCRdb redid the calling of the PCR reads with MiXCR, one entry per CDR3 protein. Of around 230,000 distinct CDR3 sequences in the sample, approximately 15% were seen once. The sample was PBMCs, mostly from graft donor cells, taken 360 days after TCRalphabeta/CD19-depleted stem cell transplant. These receptors were taken from a male patient between 2 and 10 years old who had a stem cell transplant for acute lymphoblastic leukemia, so the T cells may come from the graft donor. CDR3s include the opening cysteine and the closing phenylalanine or tryptophan.

j_call: TRBJ2-7
v_call: TRBV7-8
cdr3_aa: CASSLDAVSYEQYF

j_call: TRBJ1-2
v_call: TRBV4-2
cdr3_aa: CASSRSTVDRGDDYTF

j_call: TRBJ1-1
v_call: TRBV7-9
cdr3_aa: CASSLVQGKAGAEAFF

j_call: TRBJ1-5
v_call: TRBV15
cdr3_aa: CATSVRTGGNQPQHF

j_call: TRBJ2-1
v_call: TRBV28
cdr3_aa: CASSLYPDEQFF

j_call: TRBJ1-3
v_call: TRBV6-5
cdr3_aa: CASSYQAGGNTIYF

j_call: TRBJ2-2
v_call: TRBV5-1
cdr3_aa: CASRKLGSVTGELFF

j_call: TRBJ2-7
v_call: TRBV20-1
cdr3_aa: CSAREQHSGKSSYEQYF

j_call: TRBJ1-6
v_call: TRBV5-1
cdr3_aa: CASSPFRGPRESALHF

j_call: TRBJ2-5
v_call: TRBV5-6
cdr3_aa: CASSLAPPQETQYF

j_call: TRBJ1-3
v_call: TRBV11-1
cdr3_aa: CASSLKGTGFSGNTIYF

j_call: TRBJ2-2
v_call: TRBV6-2/TRBV6-3
cdr3_aa: CASSYSEPGTGNTGELFF

j_call: TRBJ2-5
v_call: TRBV7-9
cdr3_aa: CASSSLAGKEETQYF

j_call: TRBJ1-5
v_call: TRBV12-3/TRBV12-4
cdr3_aa: CASREDRVGNQPQHF

j_call: TRBJ1-1
v_call: TRBV2
cdr3_aa: CASSVQLLNTEAFF

j_call: TRBJ2-7
v_call: TRBV6-2/TRBV6-3
cdr3_aa: CASTPWGASYEQYF

j_call: TRBJ1-1
v_call: TRBV30
cdr3_aa: CAWTNEVVRNTEAFF

j_call: TRBJ2-7
v_call: TRBV4-2
cdr3_aa: CASSQAYDTASYEQYF

j_call: TRBJ2-3
v_call: TRBV3-1
cdr3_aa: CASSLRRQGGTDTQYF

j_call: TRBJ2-1
v_call: TRBV6-2/TRBV6-3
cdr3_aa: CASSSGQGTNEQFF

j_call: TRBJ2-7
v_call: TRBV3-1
cdr3_aa: CASSHRGGPSSYEQYF

j_call: TRBJ2-5
v_call: TRBV29-1
cdr3_aa: CSVEQLGQGGETQYF